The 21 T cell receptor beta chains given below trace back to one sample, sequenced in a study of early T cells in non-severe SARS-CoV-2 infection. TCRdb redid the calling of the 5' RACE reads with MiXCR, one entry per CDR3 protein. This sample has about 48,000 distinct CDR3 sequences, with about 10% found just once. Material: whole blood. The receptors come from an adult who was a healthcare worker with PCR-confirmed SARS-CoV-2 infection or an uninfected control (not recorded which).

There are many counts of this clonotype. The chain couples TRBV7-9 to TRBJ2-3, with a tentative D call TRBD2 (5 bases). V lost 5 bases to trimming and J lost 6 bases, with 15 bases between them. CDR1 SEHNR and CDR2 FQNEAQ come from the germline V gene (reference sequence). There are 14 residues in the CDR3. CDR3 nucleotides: TGTGCCAGCAGCCTTCCGAGGGTGCCCGATACGCAGTATTTT. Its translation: CASSLPRVPDTQYF.

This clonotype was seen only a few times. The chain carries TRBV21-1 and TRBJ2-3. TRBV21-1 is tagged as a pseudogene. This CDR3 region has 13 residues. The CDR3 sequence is CASSKACTDTQYF. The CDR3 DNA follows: TGTGCCAGCAGCAAAGCGTGCACAGATACGCAGTATTTT.

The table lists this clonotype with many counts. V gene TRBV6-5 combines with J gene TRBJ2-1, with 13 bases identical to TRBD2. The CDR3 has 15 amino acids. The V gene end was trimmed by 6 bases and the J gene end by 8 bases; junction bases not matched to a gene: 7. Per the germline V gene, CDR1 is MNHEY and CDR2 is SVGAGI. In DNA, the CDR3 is TGTGCCAGCAGCCGGACTAGCGGGAGTGGAGATGAGCAGTTCTTC. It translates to CASSRTSGSGDEQFF.

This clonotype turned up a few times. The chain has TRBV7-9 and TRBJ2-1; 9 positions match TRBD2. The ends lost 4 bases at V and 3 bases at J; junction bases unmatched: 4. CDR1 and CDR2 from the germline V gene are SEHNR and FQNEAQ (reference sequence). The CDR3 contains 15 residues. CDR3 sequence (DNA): TGTGCCAGCAGCTCAAGCGGGGGGAGCTACAATGAGCAGTTCTTC. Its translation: CASSSSGGSYNEQFF.

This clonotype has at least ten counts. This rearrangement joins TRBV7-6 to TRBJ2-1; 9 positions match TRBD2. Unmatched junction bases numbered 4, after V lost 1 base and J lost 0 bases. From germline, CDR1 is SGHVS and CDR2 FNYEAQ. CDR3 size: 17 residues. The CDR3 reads CASSLDLSGSSYNEQFF. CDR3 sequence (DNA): TGTGCCAGCAGCTTAGATCTTAGCGGGAGCTCCTACAATGAGCAGTTCTTC.

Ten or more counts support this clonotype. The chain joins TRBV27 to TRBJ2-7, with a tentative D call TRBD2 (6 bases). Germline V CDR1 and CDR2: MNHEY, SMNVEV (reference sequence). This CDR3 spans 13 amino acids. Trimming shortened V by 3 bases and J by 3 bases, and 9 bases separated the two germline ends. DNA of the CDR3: TGTGCCAGCAGTTTGGCGGGATACTACGAGCAGTACTTC. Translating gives CASSLAGYYEQYF.

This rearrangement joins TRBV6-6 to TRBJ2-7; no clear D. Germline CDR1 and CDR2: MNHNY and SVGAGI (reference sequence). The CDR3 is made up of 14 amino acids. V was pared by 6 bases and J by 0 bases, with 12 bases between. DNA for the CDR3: TGTGCCAGCAGCCCCGCGGAAAGCTCCTACGAGCAGTACTTC. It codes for CASSPAESSYEQYF.

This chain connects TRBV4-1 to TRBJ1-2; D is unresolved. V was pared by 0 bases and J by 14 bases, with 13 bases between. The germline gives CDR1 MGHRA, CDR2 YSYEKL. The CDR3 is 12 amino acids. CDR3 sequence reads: CASSQDPGIKTF. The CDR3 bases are TGCGCCAGCAGCCAAGATCCGGGCATTAAGACCTTC.

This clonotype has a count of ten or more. Written as DNA, the CDR3 is TGTGCCAGCAGCTTATATGAAGGCTACACCTTC. This encodes CASSLYEGYTF. V gene TRBV7-9 combines with J gene TRBJ1-2; D gene uncertain. CDR1 is SEHNR and CDR2 is FQNEAQ in the germline V gene (reference sequence). V was clipped by 2 bases and J by 8 bases, with 6 bases between them. This CDR3 comprises 11 residues.

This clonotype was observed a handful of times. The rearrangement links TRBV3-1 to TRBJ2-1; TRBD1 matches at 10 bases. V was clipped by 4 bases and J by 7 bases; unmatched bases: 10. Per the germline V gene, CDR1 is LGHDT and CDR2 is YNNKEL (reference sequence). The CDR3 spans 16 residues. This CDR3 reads CASSLYGTGVRNEQFF. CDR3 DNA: TGTGCCAGCAGCCTCTACGGGACAGGGGTTAGGAATGAGCAGTTCTTC.

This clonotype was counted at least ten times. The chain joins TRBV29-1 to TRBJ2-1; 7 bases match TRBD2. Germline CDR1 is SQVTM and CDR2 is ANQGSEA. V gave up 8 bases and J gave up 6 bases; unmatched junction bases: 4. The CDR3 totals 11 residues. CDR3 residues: CSFGRGNEQFF. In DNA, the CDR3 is TGCAGCTTTGGGAGGGGCAATGAGCAGTTCTTC.

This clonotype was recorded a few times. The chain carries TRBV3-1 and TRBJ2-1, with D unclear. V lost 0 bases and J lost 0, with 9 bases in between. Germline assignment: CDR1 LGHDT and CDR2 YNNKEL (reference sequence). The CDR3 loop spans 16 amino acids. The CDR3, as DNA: TGTGCCAGCAGCCAAGAGTTGGCGGCCTCCTACAATGAGCAGTTCTTC. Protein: CASSQELAASYNEQFF.

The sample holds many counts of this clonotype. CDR3 protein: CASSPGLAGDLRDTQYF. The DNA of the CDR3 is TGTGCCAGCAGCCCGGGACTAGCGGGAGATCTTAGAGATACGCAGTATTTT. V usage is TRBV7-9 and J usage is TRBJ2-3; 14 positions match TRBD2. The germline CDR1 and CDR2 sequences are SEHNR and FQNEAQ (reference sequence). V gave up 5 bases and J gave up 5 bases; unmatched junction bases: 9. The CDR3 length is 17 residues.

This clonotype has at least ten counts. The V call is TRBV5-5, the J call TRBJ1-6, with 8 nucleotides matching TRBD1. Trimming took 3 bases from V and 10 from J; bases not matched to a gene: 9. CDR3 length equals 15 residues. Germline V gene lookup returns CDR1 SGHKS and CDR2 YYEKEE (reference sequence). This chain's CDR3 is CASSWAQGEGSPLHF. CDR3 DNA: TGTGCCAGCAGCTGGGCACAGGGGGAAGGGTCACCCCTCCACTTT.

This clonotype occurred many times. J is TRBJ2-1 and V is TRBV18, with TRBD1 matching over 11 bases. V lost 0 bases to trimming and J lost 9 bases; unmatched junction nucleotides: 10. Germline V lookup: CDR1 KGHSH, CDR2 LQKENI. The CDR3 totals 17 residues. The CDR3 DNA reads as TGTGCCAGCTCACCACCCAGTCGGGACAGGGGGAGAGGTGAGCAGTTCTTC. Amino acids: CASSPPSRDRGRGEQFF.

Written as DNA, the CDR3 is TGTGCCAGCAGCGTAGTGTCGGGAGGGAGGAATGAGCAGTTCTTC. Its protein is CASSVVSGGRNEQFF. The chain couples TRBV9 to TRBJ2-1; 8 nucleotides match TRBD2. The V gene's germline CDR1 is SGDLS and CDR2 YYNGEE. The CDR3 is 15 amino acids. Unmatched junction bases numbered 6, after V lost 0 bases and J lost 7 bases.

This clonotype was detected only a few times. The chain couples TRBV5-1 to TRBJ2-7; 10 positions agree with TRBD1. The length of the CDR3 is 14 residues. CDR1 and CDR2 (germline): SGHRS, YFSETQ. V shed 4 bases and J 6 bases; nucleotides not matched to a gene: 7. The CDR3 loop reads CASSQGTGVGEQYF. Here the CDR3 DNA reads TGCGCCAGCAGCCAAGGGACAGGGGTCGGCGAGCAGTACTTC. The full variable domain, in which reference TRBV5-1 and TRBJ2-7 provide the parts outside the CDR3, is KAGVTQTPRYLIKTRGQQVTLSCSPISGHRSVSWYQQTPGQGLQFLFEYFSETQRNKGNFPGRFSGRQFSNSRSEMNVSTLELGDSALYLCASSQGTGVGEQYFGPGTRLTVT.

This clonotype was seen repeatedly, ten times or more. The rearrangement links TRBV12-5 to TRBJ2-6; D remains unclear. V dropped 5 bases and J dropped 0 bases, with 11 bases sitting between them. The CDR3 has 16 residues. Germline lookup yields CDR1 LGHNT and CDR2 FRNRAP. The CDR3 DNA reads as TGTGCTAGTGGTCCCGGACGGTTCTCTGGGGCCAACGTCCTGACTTTC. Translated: CASGPGRFSGANVLTF.

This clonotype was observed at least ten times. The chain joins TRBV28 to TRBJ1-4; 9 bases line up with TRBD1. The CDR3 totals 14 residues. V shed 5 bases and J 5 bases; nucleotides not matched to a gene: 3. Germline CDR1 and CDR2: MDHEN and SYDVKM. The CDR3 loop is CASSPGQGNEKLFF. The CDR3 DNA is TGTGCCAGCAGTCCGGGACAGGGAAATGAAAAACTGTTTTTT. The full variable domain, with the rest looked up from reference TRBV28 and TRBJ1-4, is DVKVTQSSRYLVKRTGEKVFLECVQDMDHENMFWYRQDPGLGLRLIYFSYDVKMKEKGDIPEGYSVSREKKERFSLILESASTNQTSMYLCASSPGQGNEKLFFGSGTQLSVL.

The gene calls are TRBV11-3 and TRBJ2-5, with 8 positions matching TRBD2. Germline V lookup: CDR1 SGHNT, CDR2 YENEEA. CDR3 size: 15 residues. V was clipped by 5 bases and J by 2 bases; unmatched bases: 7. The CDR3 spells CASSKRTSSQETQYF. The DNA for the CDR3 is TGTGCCAGCAGCAAAAGGACTAGCTCGCAAGAGACCCAGTACTTC.

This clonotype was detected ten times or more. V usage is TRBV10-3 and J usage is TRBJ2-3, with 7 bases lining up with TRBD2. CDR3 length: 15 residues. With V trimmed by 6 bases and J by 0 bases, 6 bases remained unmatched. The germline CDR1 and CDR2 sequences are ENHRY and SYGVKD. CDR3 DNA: TGTGCCATCAGACTAGCGTACTCTAGCACAGATACGCAGTATTTT. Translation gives CAIRLAYSSTDTQYF.